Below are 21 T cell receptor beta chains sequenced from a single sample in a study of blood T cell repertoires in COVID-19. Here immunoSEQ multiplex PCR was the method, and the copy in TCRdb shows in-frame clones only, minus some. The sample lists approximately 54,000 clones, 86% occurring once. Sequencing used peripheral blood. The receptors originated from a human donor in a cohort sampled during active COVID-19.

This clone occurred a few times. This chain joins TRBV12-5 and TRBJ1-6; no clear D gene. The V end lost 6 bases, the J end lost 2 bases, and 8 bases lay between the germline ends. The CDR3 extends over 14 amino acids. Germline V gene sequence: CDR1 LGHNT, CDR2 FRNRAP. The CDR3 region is CASGAGTYNSPLHF. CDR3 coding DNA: TGTGCTAGTGGAGCCGGGACCTATAATTCACCCCTCCACTTT.

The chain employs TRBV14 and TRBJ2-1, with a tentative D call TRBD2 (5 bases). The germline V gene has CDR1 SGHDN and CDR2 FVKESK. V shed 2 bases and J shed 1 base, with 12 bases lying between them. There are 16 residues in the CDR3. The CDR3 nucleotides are TGTGCCAGCAGCCAACTCGAGGGCCGGTCCTACAATGAGCAGTTCTTC. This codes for CASSQLEGRSYNEQFF.

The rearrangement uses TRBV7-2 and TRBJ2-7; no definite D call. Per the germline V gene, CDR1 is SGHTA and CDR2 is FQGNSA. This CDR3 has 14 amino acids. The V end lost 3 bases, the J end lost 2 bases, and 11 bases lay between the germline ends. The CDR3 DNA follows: TGTGCCAGCAGCTTCTCAAGCGCCGCCTACGAGCAGTACTTC. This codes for CASSFSSAAYEQYF. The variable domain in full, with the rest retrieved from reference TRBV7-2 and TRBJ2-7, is GAGVSQSPSNKVTEKGKDVELRCDPISGHTALYWYRQSLGQGLEFLIYFQGNSAPDKSGLPSDRFSAERTGGSVSTLTIQRTQQEDSAVYLCASSFSSAAYEQYFGPGTRLTVT.

DNA for the CDR3: TGTGCCAGCAGCCTTGACAGGGACACTGAAGCTTTCTTT. Translated, it gives CASSLDRDTEAFF. The V call is TRBV6-6, the J call TRBJ1-1, with 7 bases matching TRBD1. This CDR3 comprises 13 residues. After removal of 6 bases from V and 3 bases from J, the junction contained 4 bases not matched to a gene. Germline V gene data show CDR1 as MNHNY and CDR2 as SVGAGI (reference sequence).

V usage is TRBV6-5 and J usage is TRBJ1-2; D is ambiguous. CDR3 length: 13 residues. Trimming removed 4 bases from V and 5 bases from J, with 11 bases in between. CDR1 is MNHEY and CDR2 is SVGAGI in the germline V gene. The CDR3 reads CASSLPGRYGYTF. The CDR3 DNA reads TGTGCCAGCAGTTTACCGGGGAGGTATGGCTACACCTTC.

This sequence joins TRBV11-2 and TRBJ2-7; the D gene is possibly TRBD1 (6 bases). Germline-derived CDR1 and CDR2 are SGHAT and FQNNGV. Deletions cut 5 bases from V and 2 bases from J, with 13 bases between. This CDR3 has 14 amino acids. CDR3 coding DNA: TGTGCCAGCAGCCGACAGGCAACTACCTACGAGCAGTACTTC. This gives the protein CASSRQATTYEQYF.

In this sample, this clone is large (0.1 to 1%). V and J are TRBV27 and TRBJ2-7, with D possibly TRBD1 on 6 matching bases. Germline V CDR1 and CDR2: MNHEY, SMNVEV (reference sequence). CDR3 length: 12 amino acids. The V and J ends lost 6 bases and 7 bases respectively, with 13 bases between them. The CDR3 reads CASRGGLGEQYF. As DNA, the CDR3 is TGTGCCAGCAGAGGGGGATTGGGGGAGCAGTACTTC.

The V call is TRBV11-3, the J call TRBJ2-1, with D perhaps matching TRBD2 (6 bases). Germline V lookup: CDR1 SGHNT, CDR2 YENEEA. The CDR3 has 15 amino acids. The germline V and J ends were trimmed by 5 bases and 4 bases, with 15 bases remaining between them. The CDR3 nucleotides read TGTGCCAGCAGCCCGGGACTCCTTCGGTACAATGAGCAGTTCTTC. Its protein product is CASSPGLLRYNEQFF.

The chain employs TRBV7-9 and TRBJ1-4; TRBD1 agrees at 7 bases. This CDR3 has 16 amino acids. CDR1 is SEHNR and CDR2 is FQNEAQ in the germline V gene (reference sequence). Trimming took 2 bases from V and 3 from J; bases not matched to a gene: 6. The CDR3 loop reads CASSLLLDRPNEKLFF. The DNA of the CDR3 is TGTGCCAGCAGCTTATTGTTGGACAGGCCTAATGAAAAACTGTTTTTT. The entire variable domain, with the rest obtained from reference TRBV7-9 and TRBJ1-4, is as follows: DTGVSQNPRHKITKRGQNVTFRCDPISEHNRLYWYRQTLGQGPEFLTYFQNEAQLEKSRLLSDRFSAERPKGSFSTLEIQRTEQGDSAMYLCASSLLLDRPNEKLFFGSGTQLSVL.

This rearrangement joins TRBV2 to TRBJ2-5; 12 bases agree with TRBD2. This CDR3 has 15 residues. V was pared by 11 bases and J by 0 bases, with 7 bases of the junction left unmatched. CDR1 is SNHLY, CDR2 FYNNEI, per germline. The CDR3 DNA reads TGTGCCGGGGGACTAGCGGGCCCGTACCAAGAGACCCAGTACTTC. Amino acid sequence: CAGGLAGPYQETQYF.

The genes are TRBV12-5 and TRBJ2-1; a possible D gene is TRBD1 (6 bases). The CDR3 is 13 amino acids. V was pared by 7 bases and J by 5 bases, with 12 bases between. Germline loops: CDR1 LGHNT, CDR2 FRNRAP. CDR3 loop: CASATGRDNEQFF. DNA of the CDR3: TGTGCTAGTGCTACAGGGCGAGACAATGAGCAGTTCTTC.

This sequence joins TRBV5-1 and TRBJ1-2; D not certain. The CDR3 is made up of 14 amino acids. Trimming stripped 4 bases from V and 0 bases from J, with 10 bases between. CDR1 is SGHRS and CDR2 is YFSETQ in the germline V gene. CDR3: CASSPRPPNYGYTF. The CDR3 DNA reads TGCGCCAGCAGCCCCAGGCCCCCTAACTATGGCTACACCTTC. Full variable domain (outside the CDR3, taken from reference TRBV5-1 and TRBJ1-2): KAGVTQTPRYLIKTRGQQVTLSCSPISGHRSVSWYQQTPGQGLQFLFEYFSETQRNKGNFPGRFSGRQFSNSRSEMNVSTLELGDSALYLCASSPRPPNYGYTFGSGTRLTVV.

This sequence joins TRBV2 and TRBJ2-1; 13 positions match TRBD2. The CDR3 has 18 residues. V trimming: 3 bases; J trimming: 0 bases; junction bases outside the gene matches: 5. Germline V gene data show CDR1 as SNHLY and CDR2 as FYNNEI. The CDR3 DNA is TGTGCCAGCAGTGACCCGACTAGCGGGGGGTACTCCTACAATGAGCAGTTCTTC. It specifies CASSDPTSGGYSYNEQFF.

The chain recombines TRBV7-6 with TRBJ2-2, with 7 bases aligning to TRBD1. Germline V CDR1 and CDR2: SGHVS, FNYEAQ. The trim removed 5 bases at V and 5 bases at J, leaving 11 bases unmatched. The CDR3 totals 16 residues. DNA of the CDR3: TGTGCCAGCAGCCCCAGACAGGGATGGCAGACCGGGGAGCTGTTTTTT. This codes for CASSPRQGWQTGELFF. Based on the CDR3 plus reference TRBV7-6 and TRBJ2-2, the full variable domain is GAGVSQSPRYKVTKRGQDVALRCDPISGHVSLYWYRQALGQGPEFLTYFNYEAQQDKSGLPNDRFSAERPEGSISTLTIQRTEQRDSAMYRCASSPRQGWQTGELFFGEGSRLTVL.

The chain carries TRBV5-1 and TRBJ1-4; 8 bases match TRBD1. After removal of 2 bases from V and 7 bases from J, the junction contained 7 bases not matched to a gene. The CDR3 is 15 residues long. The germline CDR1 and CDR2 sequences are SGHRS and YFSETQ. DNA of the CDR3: TGCGCCAGCAGCTTACAGGGGGTGGCAGTTGAAAAACTGTTTTTT. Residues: CASSLQGVAVEKLFF.

CDR3 protein: CASSEGNGATKQFF. The CDR3 DNA follows: TGTGCCAGCAGTGAAGGAAATGGGGCTACGAAGCAGTTCTTC. The rearrangement uses TRBV2 and TRBJ2-1, with D possibly matching TRBD1 (5 bases). CDR1 is SNHLY and CDR2 is FYNNEI in the germline V gene. V was pared by 1 base and J by 11 bases, with 15 bases between. The CDR3 covers 14 residues. The full variable domain, in which reference TRBV2 and TRBJ2-1 provide the parts outside the CDR3, is EPEVTQTPSHQVTQMGQEVILRCVPISNHLYFYWYRQILGQKVEFLVSFYNNEISEKSEIFDDQFSVERPDGSNFTLKIRSTKLEDSAMYFCASSEGNGATKQFFGPGTRLTVL.

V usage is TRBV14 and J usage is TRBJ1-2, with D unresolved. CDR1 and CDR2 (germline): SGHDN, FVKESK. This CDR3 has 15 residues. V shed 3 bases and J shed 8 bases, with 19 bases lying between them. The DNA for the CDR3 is TGTGCCAGCAGCCATGTGCCCGGATGGCGGGAAGGCTACACCTTC. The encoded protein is CASSHVPGWREGYTF.

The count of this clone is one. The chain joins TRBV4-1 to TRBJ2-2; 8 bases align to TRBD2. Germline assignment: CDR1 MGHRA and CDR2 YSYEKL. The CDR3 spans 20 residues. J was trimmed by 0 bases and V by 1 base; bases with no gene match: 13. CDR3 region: CASSQAGGDTPISNTGELFF. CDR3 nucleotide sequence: TGCGCCAGCAGCCAAGCCGGGGGGGACACACCCATTTCGAACACCGGGGAGCTGTTTTTT.

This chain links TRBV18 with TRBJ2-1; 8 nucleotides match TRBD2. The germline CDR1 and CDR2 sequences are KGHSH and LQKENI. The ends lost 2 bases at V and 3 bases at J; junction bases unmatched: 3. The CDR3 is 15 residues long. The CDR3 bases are TGTGCCAGCTCACCAGACGGGGGGGGCTACAATGAGCAGTTCTTC. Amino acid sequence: CASSPDGGGYNEQFF.

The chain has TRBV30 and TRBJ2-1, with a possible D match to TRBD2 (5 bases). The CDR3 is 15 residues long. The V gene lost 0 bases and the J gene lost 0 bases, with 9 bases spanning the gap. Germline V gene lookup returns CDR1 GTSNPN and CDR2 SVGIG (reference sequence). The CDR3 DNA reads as TGTGCCTGGAGTGTTGGGAGCAGCTCCTACAATGAGCAGTTCTTC. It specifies CAWSVGSSSYNEQFF.

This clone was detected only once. The CDR3 sequence: CASSRGQGNQPQHF. Written as DNA, the CDR3 is TGTGCCAGTAGTAGAGGACAGGGGAATCAGCCCCAGCATTTT. V usage is TRBV19 and J usage is TRBJ1-5, with 9 positions matching TRBD1. J lost 4 bases, V lost 4 bases, and 2 bases had no gene match. Germline CDR1 and CDR2: LNHDA and SQIVND (reference sequence). This CDR3 spans 14 amino acids.